What follows is one TCR beta chain and its context. This sample was taken from a study of blood T cell repertoires in COVID-19. Authors' analysis steps: Estimation of nucleated cell counts relied on the amplification of reference gene primers. Sequenced by immunoSEQ multiplex PCR; TCRdb stores in-frame clones only, minus some. V and J calls and clone size follow that table, whereas D and trimming were derived from the DNA. Here the sample spans fewer than 500,000 clones, 87% being singletons. Trimming cost V 4 bases and J 14 bases; bases outside gene matches: 11. The CDR3 runs to 12 residues. CDR1 SGDLS and CDR2 YYNGEE come from the germline V gene.

The sample was PBMCs or T cells enriched from blood (not recorded which). The sequence came from a woman aged 18-29 years with acute COVID-19. The chain carries TRBV9 and TRBJ1-2, with 7 bases identical to TRBD1. The DNA of the CDR3 is TGTGCCAGCAGCAAACGACAGGGTGAAATAACCTTC. This sequence encodes CASSKRQGEITF. The full variable domain, rest sourced from reference TRBV9 and TRBJ1-2, is DSGVTQTPKHLITATGQRVTLRCSPRSGDLSVYWYQQSLDQGLQFLIQYYNGEERAKGNILERFSAQQFPDLHSELNLSSLELGDSALYFCASSKRQGEITFGSGTRLTVV.